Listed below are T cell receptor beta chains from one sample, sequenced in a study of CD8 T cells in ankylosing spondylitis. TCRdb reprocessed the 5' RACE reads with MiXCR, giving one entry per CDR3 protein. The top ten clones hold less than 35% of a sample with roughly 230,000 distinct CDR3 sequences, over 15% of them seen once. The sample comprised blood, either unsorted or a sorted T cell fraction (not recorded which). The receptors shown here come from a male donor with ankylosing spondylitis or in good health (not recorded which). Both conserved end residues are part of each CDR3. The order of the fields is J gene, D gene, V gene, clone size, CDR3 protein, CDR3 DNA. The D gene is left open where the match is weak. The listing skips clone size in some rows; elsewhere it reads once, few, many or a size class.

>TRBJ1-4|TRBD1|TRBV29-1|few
CSAGTGGGSEKLFF
TGCAGCGCTGGGACAGGGGGCGGATCTGAAAAACTGTTTTTT
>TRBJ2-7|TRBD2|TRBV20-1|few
CSARVPSGREEQYF
TGCAGTGCTAGAGTCCCTAGCGGGAGGGAGGAGCAGTACTTC
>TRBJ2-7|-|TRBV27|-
CASSLKHTFYEQYF
TGTGCCAGCAGTTTAAAACATACCTTCTACGAGCAGTACTTC
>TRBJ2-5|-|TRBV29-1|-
CSVDYRNQETQYF
TGCAGCGTGGATTACAGAAACCAAGAGACCCAGTACTTC
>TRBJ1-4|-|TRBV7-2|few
CASSRPLATNEKLFF
TGTGCCAGCAGCCGCCCTCTTGCAACTAATGAAAAACTGTTTTTT
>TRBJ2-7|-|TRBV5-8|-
CASSLVGLAYEQYF
TGTGCCAGCAGCTTGGTCGGCCTCGCCTACGAGCAGTACTTC
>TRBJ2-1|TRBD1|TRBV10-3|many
CAIRSDRANEQFF
TGTGCCATCAGATCGGACAGGGCAAATGAGCAGTTCTTC
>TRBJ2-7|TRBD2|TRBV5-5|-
CASSSAVEGLEVYEQYF
TGTGCCAGCAGCTCGGCGGTCGAAGGACTAGAGGTTTACGAGCAGTACTTC
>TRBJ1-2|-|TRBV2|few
CASSFTQEANYGYTF
TGTGCCAGCAGTTTCACTCAGGAAGCTAACTATGGCTACACCTTC
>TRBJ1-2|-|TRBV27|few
CASSLSSYPGPANYGYTF
TGTGCCAGCAGTTTATCTAGTTATCCTGGTCCCGCCAACTATGGCTACACCTTC
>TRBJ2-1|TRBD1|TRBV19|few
CASSGQVGEQFF
TGTGCCAGTAGTGGACAGGTGGGAGAGCAGTTCTTC
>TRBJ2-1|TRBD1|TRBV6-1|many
CASSPGTVYNEQFF
TGTGCCAGCAGTCCCGGGACAGTTTACAATGAGCAGTTCTTC
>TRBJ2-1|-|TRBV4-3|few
CASSQEEFSSEQFF
TGCGCCAGCAGCCAAGAGGAGTTCTCAAGTGAGCAGTTCTTC
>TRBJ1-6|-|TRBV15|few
CATSTEVNSPLHF
TGTGCCACCTCGACTGAGGTCAATTCACCCCTCCACTTT
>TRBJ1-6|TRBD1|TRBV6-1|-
CASRRRQGSYNSPLHF
TGTGCCAGCAGGCGACGACAGGGGTCCTATAATTCACCCCTCCACTTT
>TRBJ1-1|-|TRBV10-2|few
CASSEGGQAFF
TGCGCCAGCAGTGAGGGCGGGCAAGCTTTCTTT
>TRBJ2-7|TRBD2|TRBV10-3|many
CAISPSGTPGGYEQYF
TGTGCCATCTCTCCTAGCGGGACCCCTGGGGGCTACGAGCAGTACTTC
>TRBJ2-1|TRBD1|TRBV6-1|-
CASTRQGSYNEQFF
TGTGCCAGCACCCGACAGGGTTCCTACAATGAGCAGTTCTTC
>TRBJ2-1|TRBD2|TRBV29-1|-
CRVEATSGYNEQFF
TGCAGGGTTGAAGCGACTAGCGGATACAATGAGCAGTTCTTC
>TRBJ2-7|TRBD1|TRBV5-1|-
CASSLYSQGADEQYF
TGCGCCAGCAGCTTGTATTCTCAGGGGGCTGACGAGCAGTACTTC
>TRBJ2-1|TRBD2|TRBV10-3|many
CAIKERTSGTNEQFF
TGTGCCATCAAGGAGCGGACTAGCGGGACAAATGAGCAGTTCTTC
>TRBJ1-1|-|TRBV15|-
CATSRDTGRTEAFF
TGTGCCACCAGCAGAGATACGGGGCGTACTGAAGCTTTCTTT
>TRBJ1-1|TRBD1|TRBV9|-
CASTPEGAGGTEDTEAFF
TGTGCCAGCACGCCCGAGGGGGCAGGGGGGACTGAAGACACTGAAGCTTTCTTT
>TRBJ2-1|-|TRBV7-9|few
CASSKSTSGLLSEQFF
TGTGCCAGCAGCAAATCCACCTCTGGCCTTCTCAGTGAGCAGTTCTTC
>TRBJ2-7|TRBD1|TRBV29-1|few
CSVDSGTGSHEQYF
TGCAGCGTTGACTCTGGGACAGGGTCCCACGAGCAGTACTTC
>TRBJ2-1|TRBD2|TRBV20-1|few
CSARASGSGSNEQFF
TGCAGTGCTAGAGCTTCTGGTAGCGGGAGCAATGAGCAGTTCTTC
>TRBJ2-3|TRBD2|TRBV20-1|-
CSAPERGSTDTQYF
TGCAGTGCTCCTGAGCGGGGGAGCACAGATACGCAGTATTTT
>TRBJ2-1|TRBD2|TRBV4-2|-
CASSSRGSGSPHEQFF
TGTGCCAGCAGCTCCCGGGGGAGCGGGAGTCCCCATGAGCAGTTCTTC
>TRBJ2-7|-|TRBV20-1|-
CSASPAHSSYEQYF
TGCAGTGCTAGCCCGGCCCATTCCTCCTACGAGCAGTACTTC
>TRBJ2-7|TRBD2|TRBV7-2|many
CASSWGLATHEQYF
TGTGCCAGCAGCTGGGGACTAGCGACGCACGAGCAGTACTTC
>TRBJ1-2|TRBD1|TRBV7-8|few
CASSLDRDRWGYGYTF
TGTGCCAGCAGCTTAGACAGGGACAGGTGGGGCTATGGCTACACCTTC